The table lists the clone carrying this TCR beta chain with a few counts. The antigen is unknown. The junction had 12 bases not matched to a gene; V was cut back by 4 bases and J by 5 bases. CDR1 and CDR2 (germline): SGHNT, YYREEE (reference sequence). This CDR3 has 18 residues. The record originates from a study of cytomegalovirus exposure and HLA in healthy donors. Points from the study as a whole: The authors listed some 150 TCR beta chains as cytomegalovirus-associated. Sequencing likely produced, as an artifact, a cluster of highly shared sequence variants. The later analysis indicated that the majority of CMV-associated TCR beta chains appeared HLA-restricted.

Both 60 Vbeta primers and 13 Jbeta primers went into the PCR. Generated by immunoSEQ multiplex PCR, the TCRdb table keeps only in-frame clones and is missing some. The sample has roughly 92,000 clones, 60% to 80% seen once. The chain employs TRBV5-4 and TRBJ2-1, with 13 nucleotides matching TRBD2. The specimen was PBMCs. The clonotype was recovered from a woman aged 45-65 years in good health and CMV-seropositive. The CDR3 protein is CASSPTSGRAGGDNEQFF. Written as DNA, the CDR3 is TGTGCCAGCAGCCCTACTAGCGGGAGGGCCGGGGGCGACAATGAGCAGTTCTTC.